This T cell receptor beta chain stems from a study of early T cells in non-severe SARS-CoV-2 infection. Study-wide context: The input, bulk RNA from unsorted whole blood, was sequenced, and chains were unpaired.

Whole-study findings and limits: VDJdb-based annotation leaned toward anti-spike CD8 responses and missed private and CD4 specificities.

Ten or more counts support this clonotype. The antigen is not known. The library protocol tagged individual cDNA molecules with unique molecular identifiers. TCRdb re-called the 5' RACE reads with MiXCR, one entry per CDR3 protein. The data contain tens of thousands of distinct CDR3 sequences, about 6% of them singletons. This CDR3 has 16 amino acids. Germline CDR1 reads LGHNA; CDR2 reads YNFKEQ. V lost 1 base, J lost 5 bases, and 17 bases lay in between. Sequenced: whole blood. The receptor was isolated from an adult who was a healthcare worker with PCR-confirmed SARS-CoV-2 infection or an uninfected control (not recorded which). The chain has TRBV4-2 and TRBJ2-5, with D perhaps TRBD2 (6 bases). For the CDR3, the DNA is TGTGCCAGCAGCCAAGCGGAATCAGGACTACAGGAGACCCAGTACTTC. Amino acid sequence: CASSQAESGLQETQYF.